The clone carrying this TCR beta chain was detected a few times. As yet, its antigen is unknown. This sample was included in a study of identical twins. Only healthy Caucasians were included as donors. Findings of the study overall: In cord blood, abundant beta clonotypes had fewer insertions; memory showed no trend. The models systematically underestimated how much out-of-frame TCR alpha was shared in monozygotic twins. Beta out-of-frame sequences showed weaker excess sharing between twins.

This CDR3 has 16 residues. Trimming took off 0 bases at V and 3 bases at J, with 13 bases between the two ends. Germline V gene data show CDR1 as SGHRS and CDR2 as YFSETQ. TCRdb processed the 5' RACE reads anew with MiXCR; each CDR3 protein has one entry. The data hold fewer than 650,000 distinct CDR3 sequences, with 9.6% observed a single time. The sample was also linked to a second study, of yellow fever vaccine responses in identical twins.

The receptor was isolated from a woman aged 18 to 35 in good health. The rearrangement joins TRBV5-1 to TRBJ1-5; maybe TRBD1 (6 bases). Sequencing was done on a sample of PBMCs. CDR3 amino acids: CASSLVPGAVNQPQHF. The CDR3 DNA sequence: TGCGCCAGCAGCTTGGTCCCGGGGGCAGTCAATCAGCCCCAGCATTTT.